This T cell receptor beta chain was sequenced in a study of T cells in narcolepsy listed by TCRdb under 2018. Context from the whole study: Patients with narcolepsy type 1 or type 2 (NT1, NT2) were enrolled in the study together with healthy control donors. Autoreactive T cells targeting hypocretin neuron self-antigens (hypocretin, TRIB2) were sought in narcolepsy patients, and TCR Vbeta sequencing was used to track clonotypes in blood and CSF. The full study reports these points: Patients and controls had comparable numbers of sequenced blood memory CD4+ clonotypes, averaging about 39,000 and 30,000, respectively. No sequences matching autoreactive T cell clones were present in some of the blood memory CD4+ repertoires from patients and controls. Plots comparing CSF and blood CD4+ T cell clonotypes from the same patient highlighted HCRT-specific and TRIB2-specific autoreactive clonotypes. According to the report, autoreactive clonotypes were detected serially in the blood of the same patients and of different patients, but not in healthy controls.

The library relied on the immunoSEQ multiplex PCR assay. This immuneACCESS table, as held by TCRdb, lists in-frame sequences with V and J called but not all clones. Of the missing ones, under half trace to an unresolved V gene in checked studies; the others have no known cause. The sample records under 40,000 clones, 70% to 80% of which are singletons. The ten largest account for under 1.2% of the sample. For TCR Vbeta sequencing, memory CD4+ T cells were sorted ex vivo from the peripheral blood of both healthy controls and narcolepsy patients. Regarding this clone: No cognate antigen has been identified for it. No base quality information exists; no much larger clone differs at one position.

The CDR3 covers 13 residues, taking in both the cysteine and the phenylalanine. Only CDR3 DNA is held: 39 bases, read in frame from base 1. In the germline V gene, CDR1 corresponds to SGHTA and CDR2 to FQGTGA. V loses 0 bases, J loses 4 bases, and the germline ends lie 6 bases apart. The chain employs TRBV7-3 and TRBJ1-2; the D gene remains uncertain. This clonotype originated in a human donor with narcolepsy. Sequencing was performed on CD45RA- memory CD4+ T cells from PBMCs. Interpreted using the paper, the cell subset or site label stands for: memory T cells sorted ex vivo from peripheral blood. DNA sequence: TGTGCCAGCAGCTTAACACACAGCTATGGCTACACCTTC. Its product reads: CASSLTHSYGYTF. With the portions outside the CDR3 filled from the reference TRBV7-3 and TRBJ1-2 genes, the complete variable region becomes GAGVSQTPSNKVTEKGKYVELRCDPISGHTALYWYRQSLGQGPEFLIYFQGTGAADDSGLPNDRFFAVRPEGSVSTLKIQRTERGDSAVYLCASSLTHSYGYTFGSGTRLTVV.